A single sample is the source of the 22 T cell receptor beta chains below, sequenced in a study of blood T cell repertoires in COVID-19. TCRdb keeps only in-frame clones here, not all; method: immunoSEQ multiplex PCR. The top ten clones hold around 6.2% of a sample with roughly 200,000 clones, approximately 85% of them seen once. Sequenced: PBMCs or T cells enriched from blood (not recorded which). All receptors derive from a man in his forties who had recovered from COVID-19.

This clone was counted a few times. The rearrangement uses TRBV28 and TRBJ2-4; tentative D call: TRBD1 (5 bases). Trimming shortened V by 2 bases and J by 0 bases, and 8 bases separated the two germline ends. The CDR3 consists of 15 residues. Per germline, CDR1 MDHEN and CDR2 SYDVKM. The CDR3 DNA reads TGTGCCAGCAGTTTAGACAGCCTAGCCAAAAACATTCAGTACTTC. Translation: CASSLDSLAKNIQYF.

In this sample, this clone turned up a few times. The chain joins TRBV11-2 to TRBJ2-6, with a weak D call TRBD1 (6 bases). Trimming shortened V by 5 bases and J by 0 bases, and 14 bases separated the two germline ends. In germline, CDR1 is SGHAT, CDR2 FQNNGV. The CDR3 length is 17 residues. CDR3: CASSRNRASSGANVLTF. The CDR3 DNA reads as TGTGCCAGCAGCCGAAACAGGGCTTCCTCTGGGGCCAACGTCCTGACTTTC.

This chain connects TRBV7-8 to TRBJ1-1, with D unresolved. V lost 3 bases and J 5 bases, leaving 7 bases between the germline ends. This CDR3 contains 12 residues. Germline CDR1 reads SGHVS; CDR2 reads FQNEAQ. CDR3 in DNA: TGTGCCAGCAGCTTTAGCGGAACTGAAGCTTTCTTT. Translated: CASSFSGTEAFF.

The chain joins TRBV7-9 to TRBJ1-1, with 9 positions matching TRBD1. The germline CDR1 and CDR2 sequences are SEHNR and FQNEAQ (reference sequence). V trimming: 2 bases; J trimming: 9 bases; junction bases outside the gene matches: 7. This CDR3 region has 14 residues. DNA of the CDR3: TGTGCCAGCAGCTTACAGGACAGGGGAATGCAAGCTTTCTTT. Translating it yields CASSLQDRGMQAFF.

The genes are TRBV5-1 and TRBJ2-1; the D gene is possibly TRBD2 (5 bases). The CDR3 loop spans 15 amino acids. V dropped 0 bases and J dropped 4 bases, with 11 bases sitting between them. CDR1 SGHRS and CDR2 YFSETQ come from the germline V gene. CDR3 in amino acids: CASSLGWTGYNEQFF. DNA of the CDR3: TGCGCCAGCAGCTTGGGGTGGACGGGGTACAATGAGCAGTTCTTC.

The chain uses TRBV9 and TRBJ2-7; TRBD2 might be the D (5 bases). There are 16 residues in the CDR3. Germline CDR1 and CDR2: SGDLS and YYNGEE. Trimming pared 2 bases from V and 3 bases from J, leaving 18 bases between. The CDR3 bases are TGTGCCAGCAGCGTGGGCCCCAGCGGAGGAGTCTACGAGCAGTACTTC. Its protein is CASSVGPSGGVYEQYF.

The CDR3 coding sequence is TGTGCCAGTAGTCCAGGGGATAATCAGCCCCAGCATTTT. Its protein is CASSPGDNQPQHF. This chain links TRBV19 with TRBJ1-5; TRBD1 is a possible D gene (6 bases). Germline CDR1 is LNHDA and CDR2 is SQIVND (reference sequence). V was trimmed by 5 bases and J by 4 bases, leaving 9 bases between them. This CDR3 comprises 13 residues.

This sequence joins TRBV5-1 and TRBJ2-7; 10 bases map to TRBD2. The CDR3 has 15 residues. V was pared by 0 bases and J by 2 bases, with 2 bases of the junction left unmatched. The germline V gene encodes CDR1 SGHRS and CDR2 YFSETQ. The CDR3, as DNA: TGCGCCAGCAGCTTGGCTAGCGGGAGCCCCTACGAGCAGTACTTC. Its protein product is CASSLASGSPYEQYF.

This chain uses TRBV7-9 with TRBJ2-7, with a weak D call TRBD1 (6 bases). The CDR3 runs to 17 residues. Germline CDR1 and CDR2: SEHNR and FQNEAQ (reference sequence). Trimming left V 4 bases short and J 0 bases short, with 19 bases between. The DNA for the CDR3 is TGTGCCAGCAGCTCCCTCCTTGGGGGCCCCAACTCCTACGAGCAGTACTTC. It translates to CASSSLLGGPNSYEQYF.

V and J are TRBV7-9 and TRBJ1-1; possibly TRBD1 for D (5 bases). V was cut by 3 bases and J by 3 bases, with 20 bases left in between. Germline V gene sequence: CDR1 SEHNR, CDR2 FQNEAQ (reference sequence). The CDR3 length is 17 residues. The CDR3 region is CASSLGPGGAGDTEAFF. In DNA, the CDR3 is TGTGCCAGCAGCTTGGGGCCCGGAGGGGCTGGGGACACTGAAGCTTTCTTT.

The genes are TRBV5-1 and TRBJ2-5; 11 nucleotides align to TRBD2. After removal of 4 bases from V and 1 base from J, the junction contained 6 bases not matched to a gene. The CDR3 sequence is 16 residues long. Germline-derived CDR1 and CDR2 are SGHRS and YFSETQ. CDR3 coding DNA: TGCGCCAGCAGCCCAAGGACTAGCGGGCCCCAAGAGACCCAGTACTTC. It encodes CASSPRTSGPQETQYF.

V usage is TRBV27 and J usage is TRBJ2-5, with 8 bases lining up with TRBD1. CDR1 and CDR2 from the germline V gene are MNHEY and SMNVEV (reference sequence). The CDR3 is 16 residues long. Trimming at V came to 3 bases and at J to 2 bases, leaving 8 bases not matched to a gene. CDR3 in DNA: TGTGCCAGCAGTTTCAGCCCCACAGGGGGACAAGAGACCCAGTACTTC. Its protein product is CASSFSPTGGQETQYF.

This chain links TRBV30 with TRBJ2-1, with 14 nucleotides matching TRBD2. The trim removed 6 bases at V and 1 base at J, leaving 8 bases unmatched. The CDR3 totals 17 residues. Germline assignment: CDR1 GTSNPN and CDR2 SVGIG (reference sequence). The CDR3 sequence: CACKGLAGGQSYNEQFF. The CDR3 DNA reads TGTGCCTGCAAAGGACTAGCGGGAGGACAGTCCTACAATGAGCAGTTCTTC.

This chain joins TRBV30 and TRBJ2-7; D is possibly TRBD2 (6 bases). Germline CDR1 is GTSNPN and CDR2 is SVGIG (reference sequence). V was trimmed by 4 bases and J by 5 bases, leaving 12 bases between them. The CDR3 consists of 12 residues. CDR3 nucleotides: TGTGCCTGGAAGGGAGGTGTCCACGAGCAGTACTTC. Encoded protein: CAWKGGVHEQYF.

This chain uses TRBV5-5 with TRBJ2-5; 8 bases line up with TRBD1. CDR1 is SGHKS and CDR2 is YYEKEE in the germline V gene (reference sequence). The length of the CDR3 is 13 residues. J was trimmed by 7 bases and V by 3 bases; bases with no gene match: 5. CDR3 in amino acids: CASSSTGEGTQYF. Here the CDR3 DNA reads TGTGCCAGCAGCTCGACAGGGGAAGGGACCCAGTACTTC.

This chain connects TRBV19 to TRBJ1-5; 7 bases are shared with TRBD1. CDR1 is LNHDA, CDR2 SQIVND, per germline (reference sequence). V shed 8 bases, J shed 8 bases, and the junction held 21 bases outside the gene matches. The CDR3 extends over 17 amino acids. CDR3 sequence reads: CASSLPSSGTVIKPQHF. The DNA for the CDR3 is TGTGCCAGTTCCCTCCCCTCTTCCGGGACAGTAATCAAGCCCCAGCATTTT.

The chain uses TRBV28 and TRBJ2-7; TRBD2 matches at 15 bases. Germline V gene lookup returns CDR1 MDHEN and CDR2 SYDVKM. Unmatched junction bases numbered 6, after V lost 5 bases and J lost 4 bases. The CDR3 has 16 residues. For the CDR3, the DNA is TGTGCCAGCAGTCCCGCGGGACTAGCGGGAGGTTACGAGCAGTACTTC. This encodes CASSPAGLAGGYEQYF.

The V gene is TRBV24-1, the J gene TRBJ2-5; D uncertain. V was trimmed by 0 bases and J by 3 bases, leaving 7 bases between them. This CDR3 has 14 amino acids. Germline lookup yields CDR1 KGHDR and CDR2 SFDVKD. CDR3 sequence reads: CATSDLFQKETQYF. In DNA, the CDR3 is TGTGCCACCAGTGATTTGTTCCAGAAAGAGACCCAGTACTTC.

The chain links TRBV6-6 to TRBJ1-1, with 12 bases that match TRBD1. The V and J ends lost 5 bases and 5 bases, in that order; junction bases with no gene match: 12. The germline gives CDR1 MNHNY, CDR2 SVGAGI (reference sequence). There are 17 residues in the CDR3. In DNA form, the CDR3 reads TGTGCCAGCAGTCCCAACATCCGGGACAGGGGGCTGACTGAAGCTTTCTTT. Its translation is CASSPNIRDRGLTEAFF.

This clone was recorded only once. This sequence joins TRBV4-1 and TRBJ2-1; D is unresolved. The CDR3 sequence is 16 residues long. The germline gives CDR1 MGHRA, CDR2 YSYEKL. The V and J ends lost 0 bases and 10 bases respectively, with 19 bases between them. The DNA of the CDR3 is TGCGCCAGCAGCCAAGAGGAAACCGTCTGGGCGAACGAGCAGTTCTTC. Encoded protein: CASSQEETVWANEQFF.

The rearrangement links TRBV9 to TRBJ2-7; 9 bases line up with TRBD1. Germline trimming cut 3 bases from V and 5 bases from J; bases unmatched to any gene: 6. CDR1 and CDR2 (germline): SGDLS, YYNGEE. The CDR3 is 14 residues long. DNA for the CDR3: TGTGCCAGCAGCGGCGACAGGGGGGCCAACGAGCAGTACTTC. It is translated as CASSGDRGANEQYF.

V is TRBV19 and J is TRBJ2-1; D remains unclear. This CDR3 is built from 13 residues. V was clipped by 6 bases and J by 6 bases, with 12 bases between them. Per germline, CDR1 LNHDA and CDR2 SQIVND (reference sequence). CDR3 protein: CASSWLDANEQFF. The CDR3 DNA follows: TGTGCCAGTAGCTGGCTAGACGCCAATGAGCAGTTCTTC.